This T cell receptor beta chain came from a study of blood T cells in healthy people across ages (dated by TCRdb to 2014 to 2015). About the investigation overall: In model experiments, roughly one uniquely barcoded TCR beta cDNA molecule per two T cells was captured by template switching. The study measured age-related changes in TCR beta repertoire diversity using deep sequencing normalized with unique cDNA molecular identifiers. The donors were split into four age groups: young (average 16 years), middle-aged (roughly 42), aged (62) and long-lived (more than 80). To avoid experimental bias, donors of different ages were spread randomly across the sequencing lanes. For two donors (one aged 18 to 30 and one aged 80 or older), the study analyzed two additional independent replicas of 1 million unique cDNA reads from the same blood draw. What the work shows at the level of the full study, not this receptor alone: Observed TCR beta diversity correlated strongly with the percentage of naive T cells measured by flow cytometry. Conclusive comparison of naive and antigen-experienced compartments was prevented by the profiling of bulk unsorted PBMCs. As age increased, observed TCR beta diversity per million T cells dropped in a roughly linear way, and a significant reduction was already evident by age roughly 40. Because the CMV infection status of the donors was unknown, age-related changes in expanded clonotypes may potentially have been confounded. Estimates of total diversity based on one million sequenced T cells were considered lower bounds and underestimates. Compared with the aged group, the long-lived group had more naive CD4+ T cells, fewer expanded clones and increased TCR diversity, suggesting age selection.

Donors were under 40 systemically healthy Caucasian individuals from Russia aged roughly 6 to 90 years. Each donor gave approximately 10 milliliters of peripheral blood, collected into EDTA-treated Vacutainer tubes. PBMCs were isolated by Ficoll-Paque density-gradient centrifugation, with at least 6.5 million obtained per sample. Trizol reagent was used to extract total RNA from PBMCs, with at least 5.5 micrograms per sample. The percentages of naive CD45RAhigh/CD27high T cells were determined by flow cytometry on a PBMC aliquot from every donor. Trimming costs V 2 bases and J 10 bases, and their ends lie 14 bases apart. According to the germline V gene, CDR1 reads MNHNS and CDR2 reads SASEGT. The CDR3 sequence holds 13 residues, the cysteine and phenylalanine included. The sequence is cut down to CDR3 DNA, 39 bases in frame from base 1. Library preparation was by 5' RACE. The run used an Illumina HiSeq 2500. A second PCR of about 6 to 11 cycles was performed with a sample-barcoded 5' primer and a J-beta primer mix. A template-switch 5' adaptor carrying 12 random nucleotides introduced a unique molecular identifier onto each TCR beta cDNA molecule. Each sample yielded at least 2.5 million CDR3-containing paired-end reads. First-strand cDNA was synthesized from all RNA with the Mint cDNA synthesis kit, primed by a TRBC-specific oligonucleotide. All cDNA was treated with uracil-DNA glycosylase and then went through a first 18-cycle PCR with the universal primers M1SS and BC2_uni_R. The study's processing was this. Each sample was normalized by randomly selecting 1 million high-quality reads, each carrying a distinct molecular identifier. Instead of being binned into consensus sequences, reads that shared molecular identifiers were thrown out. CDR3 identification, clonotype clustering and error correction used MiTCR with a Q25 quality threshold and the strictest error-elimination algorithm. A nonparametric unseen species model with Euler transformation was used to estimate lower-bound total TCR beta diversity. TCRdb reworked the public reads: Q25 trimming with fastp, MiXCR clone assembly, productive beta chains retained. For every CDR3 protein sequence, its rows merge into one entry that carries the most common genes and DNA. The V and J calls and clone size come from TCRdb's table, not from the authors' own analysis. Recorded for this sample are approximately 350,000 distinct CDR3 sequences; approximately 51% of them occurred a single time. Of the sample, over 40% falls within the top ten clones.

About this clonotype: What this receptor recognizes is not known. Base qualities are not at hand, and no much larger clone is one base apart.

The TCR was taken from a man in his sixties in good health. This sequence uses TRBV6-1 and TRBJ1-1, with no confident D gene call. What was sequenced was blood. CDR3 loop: CASSELGIGTAFF. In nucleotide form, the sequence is TGTGCCAGCAGTGAACTGGGGATTGGTACAGCTTTCTTT.